This TCR beta chain was sequenced during a study of blood T cell repertoires in COVID-19. Only in-frame clones appear in the TCRdb table, and some are missing; sequencing was by immunoSEQ multiplex PCR. The sample has 65,000 to 95,000 clones; 88% are singletons. Germline V lookup: CDR1 LGHDT, CDR2 YNNKEL (reference sequence). Losses at the gene ends were 5 bases for V and 1 base for J; bases not matched to a gene: 7. This CDR3 is built from 15 residues. The rearrangement joins TRBV3-1 (or the pseudogene TRBV3-2) to TRBJ2-7; TRBD1 agrees at 8 bases. The source of this sequence is a man between 65 and 80 years old with acute or convalescent COVID-19. The sequenced sample consisted of peripheral blood. The CDR3 sequence is CASSAQGAVSYEQYF. CDR3 in DNA: TGTGCCAGCAGCGCCCAGGGGGCCGTGTCCTACGAGCAGTACTTC.